This T cell receptor (beta chain) derives from a study of control samples from healthy donors and cancer patients. Produced via immunoSEQ multiplex PCR; TCRdb's table is partial and in-frame only. The sample yields some 65,000 clones, approximately 80% seen once. The CDR3 is made up of 15 amino acids. V shed 6 bases, J shed 4 bases, and the junction held 6 bases outside the gene matches. Looked up from germline, CDR1 is SGHTA and CDR2 is FQGNSA. The sequenced material came from PBMCs. The genes are TRBV7-2 and TRBJ2-1; TRBD2 agrees at 10 bases. This clonotype originated in a woman aged 45-59 years with lung cancer. The CDR3 loop is CASRPSGGGYNEQFF. CDR3 DNA sequence: TGTGCCAGCAGACCGAGCGGGGGGGGATACAATGAGCAGTTCTTC.